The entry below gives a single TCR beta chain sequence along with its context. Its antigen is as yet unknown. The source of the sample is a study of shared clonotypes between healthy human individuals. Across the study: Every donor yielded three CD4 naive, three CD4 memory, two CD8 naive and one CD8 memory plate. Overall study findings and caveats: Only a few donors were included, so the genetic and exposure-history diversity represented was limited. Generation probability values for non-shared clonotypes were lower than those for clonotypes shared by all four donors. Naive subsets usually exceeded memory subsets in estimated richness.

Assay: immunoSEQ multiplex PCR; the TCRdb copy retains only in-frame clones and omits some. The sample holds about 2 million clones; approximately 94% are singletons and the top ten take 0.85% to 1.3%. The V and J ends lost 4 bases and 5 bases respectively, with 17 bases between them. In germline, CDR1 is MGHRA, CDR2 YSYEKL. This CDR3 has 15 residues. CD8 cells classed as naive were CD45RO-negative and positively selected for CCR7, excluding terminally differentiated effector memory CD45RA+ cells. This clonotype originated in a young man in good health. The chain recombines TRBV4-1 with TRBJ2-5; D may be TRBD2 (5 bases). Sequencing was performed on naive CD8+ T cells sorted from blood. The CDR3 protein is CASSPVTDGLETQYF. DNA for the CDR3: TGCGCCAGCAGCCCAGTAACGGACGGACTTGAGACCCAGTACTTC.